This passage covers 4 T cell receptor beta chains from one sample sequenced in a study of blood T cell repertoires in COVID-19. Generated by immunoSEQ multiplex PCR, the TCRdb table keeps only in-frame clones and is missing some. The data hold some 310,000 clones, with roughly 86% observed a single time. Sequenced material: PBMCs or T cells enriched from blood (not recorded which). The origin of the receptors is a woman in her 30s who had recovered from COVID-19.

The gene calls are TRBV7-2 and TRBJ1-2; TRBD1 matches 9 bases. Germline V gene data show CDR1 as SGHTA and CDR2 as FQGNSA. This CDR3 is built from 15 residues. Germline trimming cut 0 bases from V and 4 bases from J; bases unmatched to any gene: 3. The CDR3 is CASSLATGGGYGYTF. CDR3 DNA: TGTGCCAGCAGCTTAGCGACAGGGGGTGGCTATGGCTACACCTTC. Looking up the rest from reference TRBV7-2 and TRBJ1-2 gives the full variable domain: GAGVSQSPSNKVTEKGKDVELRCDPISGHTALYWYRQSLGQGLEFLIYFQGNSAPDKSGLPSDRFSAERTGGSVSTLTIQRTQQEDSAVYLCASSLATGGGYGYTFGSGTRLTVV.

The rearrangement links TRBV11-2 to TRBJ1-4; 8 nucleotides align to TRBD1. This CDR3 contains 12 residues. V gave up 8 bases and J gave up 8 bases; unmatched junction bases: 4. In germline, CDR1 is SGHAT, CDR2 FQNNGV. The CDR3 nucleotides are TGTGCCAGCCGGACAGGGAGCGAAAAACTGTTTTTT. It yields the protein CASRTGSEKLFF.

The chain links TRBV2 to TRBJ2-5; 8 nucleotides align to TRBD1. Trimming at V came to 7 bases and at J to 7 bases, leaving 8 bases not matched to a gene. The CDR3 contains 13 residues. The germline CDR1 and CDR2 sequences are SNHLY and FYNNEI. CDR3 in amino acids: CASNRGASATQYF. CDR3 coding DNA: TGTGCCAGCAACAGGGGGGCCTCGGCGACCCAGTACTTC.

In DNA form, the CDR3 reads TGTGCCAGCAGCGTAGGAGTGGAGGGTATTCGTGGAAACACCATATATTTT. Its translation: CASSVGVEGIRGNTIYF. The rearrangement uses TRBV9 and TRBJ1-3; D is unclear. V was clipped by 0 bases and J by 3 bases, with 16 bases between them. The CDR3 spans 17 residues. The germline CDR1 and CDR2 sequences are SGDLS and YYNGEE.